Given below is one TCR beta chain in context. What it binds is not known. V was clipped by 4 bases and J by 4 bases; unmatched bases: 13. The V gene's germline CDR1 is SGHRS and CDR2 YFSETQ. CDR3 length equals 16 residues. The table came from immunoSEQ multiplex PCR; TCRdb's copy has only in-frame clones and leaves some out. The data contain 2 million to 2.5 million clones, about nine tenths of them seen just once; the ten biggest clones take up 0.37%. The data were obtained in a study of shared clonotypes between healthy human individuals. Study-wide results and caveats: The diversity represented, both genetic and in exposure history, was limited by few donors. Across subsets, estimated richness was generally greater for naive than for memory populations.

The TCR originated in a man between 18 and 29 years old in good health. Some clones in this sample may be carry-over from other donors' samples. The rearrangement joins TRBV5-1 to TRBJ2-7; 8 positions agree with TRBD1. The sample comprised naive CD4+ T cells from PBMCs. Subset defined: CD45RA+ positively selected. CDR3 sequence (DNA): TGCGCCAGCAGCAACATACAGGGGGGCCTCCCTTACGAGCAGTACTTC. Amino acid sequence: CASSNIQGGLPYEQYF.